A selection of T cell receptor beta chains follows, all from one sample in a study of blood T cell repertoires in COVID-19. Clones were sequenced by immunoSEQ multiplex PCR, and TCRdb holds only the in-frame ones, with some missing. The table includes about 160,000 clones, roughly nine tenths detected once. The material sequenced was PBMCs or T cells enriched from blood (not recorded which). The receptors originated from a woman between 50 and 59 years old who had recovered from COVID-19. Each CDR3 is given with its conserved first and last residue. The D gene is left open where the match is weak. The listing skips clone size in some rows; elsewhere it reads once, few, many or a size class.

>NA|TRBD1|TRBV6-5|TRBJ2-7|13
CASSRTGVYEQYF
TGTGCCAGCAGTCGGACAGGGGTCTACGAGCAGTACTTC
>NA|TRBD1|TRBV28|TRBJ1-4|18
CASSYPRQGAKDWEKLFF
TGTGCCAGCAGTTACCCCCGGCAGGGGGCTAAGGATTGGGAAAAACTGTTTTTT
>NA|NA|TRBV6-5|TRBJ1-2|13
CASRQGHYYGYTF
TGTGCCAGCAGGCAGGGCCACTACTATGGCTACACCTTC
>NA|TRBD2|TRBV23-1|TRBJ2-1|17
CASSQSLRTSGHNEQFF
TGCGCCAGCAGTCAATCGTTACGGACTAGCGGACACAATGAGCAGTTCTTC
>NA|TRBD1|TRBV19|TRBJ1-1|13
CASKGYRGTEAFF
TGTGCCAGTAAGGGCTACAGGGGCACTGAAGCTTTCTTT
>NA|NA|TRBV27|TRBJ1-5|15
CASSLWGGGNQPQHF
TGTGCCAGCAGTTTATGGGGGGGCGGGAATCAGCCCCAGCATTTT
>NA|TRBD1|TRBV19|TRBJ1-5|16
CASSTATGASNQPQHF
TGTGCCAGTAGTACCGCGACAGGGGCTAGCAATCAGCCCCAGCATTTT
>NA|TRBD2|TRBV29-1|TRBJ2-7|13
CSVSSGSGYEQYF
TGCAGCGTCTCTAGCGGGAGTGGGTACGAGCAGTACTTC
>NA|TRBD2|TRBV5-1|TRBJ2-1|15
CASSSKAGAGNEQFF
TGCGCCAGCAGCTCGAAAGCGGGAGCGGGGAATGAGCAGTTCTTC
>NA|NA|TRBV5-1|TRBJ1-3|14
CASSLTGYGNTIYF
TGCGCCAGCAGCTTGACAGGGTATGGAAACACCATATATTTT
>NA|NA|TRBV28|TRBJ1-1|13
CASNPTVNTEAFF
TGTGCCAGCAATCCCACGGTGAACACTGAAGCTTTCTTT
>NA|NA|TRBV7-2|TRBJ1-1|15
CASSPRTGGGTEAFF
TGTGCCAGCAGCCCCCGTACGGGGGGAGGTACTGAAGCTTTCTTT
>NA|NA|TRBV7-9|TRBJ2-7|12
CASSTLSYEQYF
TGTGCCAGCAGCACTCTCTCCTACGAGCAGTACTTC
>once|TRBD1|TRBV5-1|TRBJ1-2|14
CASSPGQGIYGYTF
TGCGCCAGCAGCCCCGGACAGGGGATCTATGGCTACACCTTC
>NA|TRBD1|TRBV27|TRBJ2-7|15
CASRGQGQGTYEQYF
TGTGCCAGCAGAGGTCAGGGACAGGGTACCTACGAGCAGTACTTC
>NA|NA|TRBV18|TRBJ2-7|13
CASSPGSSYEQYF
TGTGCCAGCTCACCAGGGAGCTCCTACGAGCAGTACTTC
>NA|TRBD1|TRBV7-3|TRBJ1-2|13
CASSLTRGRGYTF
TGTGCCAGCAGCTTAACCAGGGGGAGAGGCTACACCTTC
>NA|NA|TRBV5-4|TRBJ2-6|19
CASSNHRDGLSSGANVLTF
TGTGCCAGCAGCAACCACCGGGATGGGCTTAGCTCTGGGGCCAACGTCCTGACTTTC
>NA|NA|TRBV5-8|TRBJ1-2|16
CASSLVAGAKVGGYTF
TGTGCCAGCAGCTTGGTGGCAGGCGCTAAAGTAGGTGGCTACACCTTC
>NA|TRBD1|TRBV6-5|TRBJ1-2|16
CASSYSPGQGNYGYTF
TGTGCCAGCAGTTACTCACCGGGACAGGGGAACTATGGCTACACCTTC
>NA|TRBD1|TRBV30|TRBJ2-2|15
CAWTRTGTDTGELFF
TGTGCCTGGACCCGGACAGGGACAGACACCGGGGAGCTGTTTTTT
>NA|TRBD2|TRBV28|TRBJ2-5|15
CASRGLAGGPETQYF
TGTGCCAGCAGGGGACTAGCGGGAGGGCCTGAGACCCAGTACTTC
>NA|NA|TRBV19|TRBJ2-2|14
CASSWGHSTGELFF
TGTGCCAGTAGCTGGGGACATTCCACCGGGGAGCTGTTTTTT
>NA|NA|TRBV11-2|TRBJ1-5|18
CASSLGIPGSDSNQPQHF
TGTGCCAGCAGCTTAGGAATCCCGGGGTCAGATAGCAATCAGCCCCAGCATTTT
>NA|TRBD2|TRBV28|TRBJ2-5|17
CASSGSRLAGAWETQYF
TGTGCCAGCAGTGGATCTCGACTAGCGGGAGCTTGGGAGACCCAGTACTTC
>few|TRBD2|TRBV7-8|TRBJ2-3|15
CASSQLAGGTDTQYF
TGTGCCAGCAGCCAACTAGCGGGGGGCACAGATACGCAGTATTTT
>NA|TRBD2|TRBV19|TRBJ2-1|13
CASSPRAGDEQFF
TGTGCCAGTAGTCCGAGAGCGGGAGATGAGCAGTTCTTC
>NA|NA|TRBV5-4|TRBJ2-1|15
CASSFDIVVVGEQFF
TGTGCCAGCAGCTTTGACATTGTAGTAGTCGGTGAGCAGTTCTTC
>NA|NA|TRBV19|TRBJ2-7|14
CASSLRGGNTEQYF
TGTGCCAGTAGTCTCCGAGGAGGGAATACCGAGCAGTACTTC
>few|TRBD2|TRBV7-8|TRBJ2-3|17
CASSPGTGGASTDTQYF
TGTGCCAGCAGCCCCGGGACGGGGGGAGCTAGCACAGATACGCAGTATTTT
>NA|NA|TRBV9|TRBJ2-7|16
CASSLLRDTDLHEQYF
TGTGCCAGCAGCCTTCTCCGGGACACAGATCTCCACGAGCAGTACTTC
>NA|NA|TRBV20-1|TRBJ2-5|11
CSARDSETQYF
TGCAGTGCTAGAGATTCGGAGACCCAGTACTTC
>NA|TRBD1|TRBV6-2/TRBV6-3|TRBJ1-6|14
CASSPGTDNSPLHF
TGTGCCAGCAGTCCCGGGACAGATAATTCACCCCTCCACTTT
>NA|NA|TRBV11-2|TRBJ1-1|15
CASSLRGGGNTEAFF
TGTGCCAGCAGCTTACGGGGTGGAGGGAACACTGAAGCTTTCTTT
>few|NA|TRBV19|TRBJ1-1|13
CASRRLVQTEAFF
TGTGCCAGTAGACGGCTAGTGCAGACTGAAGCTTTCTTT
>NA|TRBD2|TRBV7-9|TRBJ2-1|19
CASSLGRTSALSSYNEQFF
TGTGCCAGCAGCTTGGGGAGGACTAGCGCTCTTTCCTCCTACAATGAGCAGTTCTTC
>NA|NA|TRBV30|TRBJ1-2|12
CAWSVRGSGYTF
TGTGCCTGGAGTGTACGCGGAAGCGGCTACACCTTC
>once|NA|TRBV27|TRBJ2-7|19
CASSLSPRNRGGAVYEQYF
TGTGCCAGCAGTTTATCGCCCCGGAATAGGGGGGGCGCGGTCTACGAGCAGTACTTC
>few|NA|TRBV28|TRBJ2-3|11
CASSLVTEQYF
TGTGCCAGCAGTTTAGTGACAGAGCAGTATTTT
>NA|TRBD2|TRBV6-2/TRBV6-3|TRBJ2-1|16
CASNPLSGSKYNEQFF
TGTGCCAGCAACCCCCTGAGCGGGAGCAAATACAATGAGCAGTTCTTC
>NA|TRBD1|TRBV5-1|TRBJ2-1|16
CASSLVPGQGDNEQFF
TGCGCCAGCAGCTTGGTGCCGGGACAGGGGGACAATGAGCAGTTCTTC
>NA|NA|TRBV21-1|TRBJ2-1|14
CASSNPGLANEQFF
TGTGCCAGCAGCAACCCGGGACTAGCCAATGAGCAGTTCTTC
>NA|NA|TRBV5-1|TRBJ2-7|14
CASSVAGLPGEQYF
TGCGCCAGCAGCGTGGCGGGACTGCCGGGGGAGCAGTACTTC
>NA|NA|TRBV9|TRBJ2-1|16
CASSVGIAPNYNEQFF
TGTGCCAGCAGCGTAGGAATAGCTCCCAACTACAATGAGCAGTTCTTC
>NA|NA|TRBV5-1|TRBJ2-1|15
CASSLAPSVDNEQFF
TGCGCCAGCAGCTTGGCCCCTAGCGTGGACAATGAGCAGTTCTTC
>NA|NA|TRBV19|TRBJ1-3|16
CASSINAGSSGNTIYF
TGTGCCAGTAGTATCAACGCCGGGAGCTCTGGAAACACCATATATTTT
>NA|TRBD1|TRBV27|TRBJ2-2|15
CASSALDRGNGELFF
TGTGCCAGCAGTGCTTTGGACAGGGGTAACGGGGAGCTGTTTTTT
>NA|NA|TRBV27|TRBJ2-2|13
CASSLAGTGELFF
TGTGCCAGCAGTTTAGCGGGGACCGGGGAGCTGTTTTTT
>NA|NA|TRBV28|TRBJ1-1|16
CASSSQTRGGNTEAFF
TGTGCCAGCAGTTCCCAGACTAGGGGGGGGAACACTGAAGCTTTCTTT
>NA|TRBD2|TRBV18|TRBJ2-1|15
CASSPPRGGYNEQFF
TGTGCCAGCTCACCACCGAGGGGAGGGTACAATGAGCAGTTCTTC
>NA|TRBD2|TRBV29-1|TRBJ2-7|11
CSVGDYYEQYF
TGCAGCGTCGGGGACTACTACGAGCAGTACTTC
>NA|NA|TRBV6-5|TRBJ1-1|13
CASSYSATGEAFF
TGTGCCAGCAGTTACTCGGCGACGGGAGAAGCTTTCTTT
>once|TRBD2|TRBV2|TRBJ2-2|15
CASMLAGGPTGELFF
TGTGCCAGCATGCTAGCGGGAGGGCCGACCGGGGAGCTGTTTTTT
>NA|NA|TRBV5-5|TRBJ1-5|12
CASSFLNQPQHF
TGTGCCAGCAGCTTCTTGAATCAGCCCCAGCATTTT
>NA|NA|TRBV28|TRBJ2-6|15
CASSFTGSGANVLTF
TGTGCCAGCAGTTTTACGGGCTCTGGGGCCAACGTCCTGACTTTC